The clone carrying this TCR beta chain appeared a few times. Its target is not known. TCRdb re-analysed the 5' RACE reads in MiXCR, keeping a single row per CDR3 protein. The table records hundreds of thousands of distinct CDR3 sequences, approximately 13% of them present only once. This CDR3 is 14 amino acids long. The germline CDR1 and CDR2 sequences are DFQATT and SNEGSKA (reference sequence). Trimming at V came to 5 bases and at J to 2 bases, leaving 6 bases not matched to a gene. The data were taken from a study of T cells after yellow fever vaccination. On the study more broadly: For low cell numbers, libraries were made with SMART-Seq v4 Ultra Low Input. Findings and limits, study-wide: Post-booster reappearance was seen for most primary-vaccination clones (just over 95% CD4, roughly 88% CD8).

Sample: PBMCs, taken on the day of the yellow fever booster vaccination. The chain has TRBV20-1 and TRBJ1-5, with 7 bases that match TRBD1. This TCR was sampled from a man aged 30-40 years who received the YFV17D yellow fever vaccine. For the CDR3, the DNA is TGCAGTGCTGGGACAGAAGTTGGCAATCAGCCCCAGCATTTT. Its protein is CSAGTEVGNQPQHF.